Detailed here is one TCR beta chain. Only one count was recorded for this clone. The antigen this receptor binds is unknown. No much larger clone exists at a distance of one base, and base qualities are not known. The CDR3 covers 13 residues, taking in both the cysteine and the phenylalanine. Left in the record is the CDR3 DNA by itself, 39 bases read in frame from the first base. V and J are truncated by 5 bases and 7 bases respectively, leaving an intervening sequence of 9 bases. Via the germline V gene, CDR1 is MNHEY and CDR2 SVGAGI. The library was prepared using the immunoSEQ multiplex PCR assay. TCRdb carries this immuneACCESS record with in-frame sequences only. Its versions omit some clonotypes, under half of them owing to an unresolved V gene in the studies checked, with the rest unexplained. This sample lists some 74,000 clones; over 90% were detected once. Around 2.8% of the sample comes from the top ten.

This specimen belongs to a study of control samples from healthy donors and cancer patients (TCRdb year 2020). This sequence was found in a young woman in good health. This sequence uses TRBV6-5 and TRBJ1-6, with the D gene not clear enough to name. Material: blood. The DNA sequence follows: TGTGCCAGCAGTCCTCTCCGGAATTCACCCCTCCACTTT. Its protein is CASSPLRNSPLHF.